This T cell receptor beta chain was found in a study of T cells in Graves' hyperthyroidism and ophthalmopathy. Authors of the study amplified TCR beta CDR3 regions from RNA transcripts. An initial round of RT-PCR targeting the TCR CDR3 relied on the HTBI primer set. A single record per CDR3 protein comes from TCRdb applying MiXCR to the multiplex PCR reads. The sample holds 500,000 to 750,000 distinct CDR3 sequences, around 42% seen once. A remark on this clonotype: What it binds is not known.

Unmatched junction bases numbered 7, after V lost 5 bases and J lost 6 bases. This CDR3 contains 13 residues. In germline, CDR1 is SQVTM, CDR2 ANQGSEA. The study's findings and limits: Peripheral blood also featured most of the thyroid clonotypes expanded above 0.001. For ophthalmopathy, model prediction preceded onset by a median around six months.

The J gene is TRBJ2-7, the V gene TRBV29-1; 10 bases line up with TRBD2. The clonotype originates from a woman under 30 with Graves' hyperthyroidism. Input material: peripheral blood or thyroid tissue (not recorded which). The CDR3 DNA reads as TGCAGCGTTAGTGAGCAGCGGGAGGGCGAGCAGTACTTC. Residues: CSVSEQREGEQYF.